The 22 T cell receptor beta chains below all came from one sample that was sequenced in a study of T cell repertoires in cytomegalovirus infection. One entry per CDR3 protein results from TCRdb running MiXCR on the reads. The repertoire includes 250,000 to 300,000 distinct CDR3 sequences, over 8% of them detected once, and around 16% sits in the top ten. Specimen: PBMCs. The source is a human donor in good health (CMV status not recorded). Some clones in this sample may be carry-over from other donors' samples.

The V call is TRBV12-3 or TRBV12-4, the J call TRBJ1-4, with D perhaps TRBD1 (6 bases). The CDR3 loop spans 15 amino acids. V lost 6 bases, J lost 9 bases, and 20 bases lay in between. The CDR3 region is CASSLQTGPTKKLFF. CDR3 nucleotide sequence: TGTGCCAGCAGCTTACAGACAGGCCCCACCAAAAAACTGTTTTTT.

This chain uses TRBV11-3 with TRBJ2-5; D perhaps matches TRBD2 (6 bases). CDR1 is SGHNT, CDR2 YENEEA, per germline. Trimming pared 5 bases from V and 2 bases from J, leaving 21 bases between. The CDR3 has 17 residues. CDR3 DNA: TGTGCCAGCAGCGTCTACACGGGGGTAACCCAACAAGAGACCCAGTACTTC. Amino acid sequence: CASSVYTGVTQQETQYF. Full variable domain (outside the CDR3, taken from reference TRBV11-3 and TRBJ2-5): EAGVVQSPRYKIIEKKQPVAFWCNPISGHNTLYWYLQNLGQGPELLIRYENEEAVDDSQLPKDRFSAERLKGVDSTLKIQPAELGDSAVYLCASSVYTGVTQQETQYFGPGTRLLVL.

This clonotype was observed a handful of times. This sequence joins TRBV24-1 and TRBJ1-5; 8 bases are a match to TRBD1. CDR1 and CDR2 from the germline V gene are KGHDR and SFDVKD. The V and J ends lost 3 bases and 6 bases, in that order; junction bases with no gene match: 0. The CDR3 consists of 13 residues. The chain's CDR3 is CATSDGQGQPQHF. The CDR3 DNA reads TGTGCCACCAGTGATGGACAGGGTCAGCCCCAGCATTTT.

This clonotype was observed a handful of times. The chain links TRBV2 to TRBJ2-7, with D perhaps TRBD1 (5 bases). Germline CDR1 is SNHLY and CDR2 is FYNNEI. The CDR3 runs 12 residues. Trimming pared 7 bases from V and 4 bases from J, leaving 11 bases between. The CDR3 sequence: CASNDRFYEQYF. The CDR3 DNA is TGTGCCAGCAACGACAGATTTTACGAGCAGTACTTC.

This clonotype was picked up many times. The V call is TRBV7-3, the J call TRBJ1-1, with D perhaps matching TRBD1 (6 bases). The CDR3 sequence is 15 residues long. Trimming took off 6 bases at V and 0 bases at J, with 14 bases between the two ends. Germline V gene data show CDR1 as SGHTA and CDR2 as FQGTGA. Here the CDR3 DNA reads TGTGCCAGCAGTTCACAGGGTGGGATGAACACTGAAGCTTTCTTT. This encodes CASSSQGGMNTEAFF.

V gene TRBV6-5 combines with J gene TRBJ1-5; D is perhaps TRBD1 (5 bases). Trimming stripped 9 bases from V and 6 bases from J, with 12 bases between. CDR3 size: 12 residues. Germline CDR1 MNHEY, CDR2 SVGAGI. CDR3 bases: TGTGCCAGGGGACCGGGGATTCAGCCCCAGCATTTT. Residues: CARGPGIQPQHF.

This chain uses TRBV7-8 with TRBJ2-7, with D uncertain. V lost 4 bases and J 0 bases, leaving 10 bases between the germline ends. Germline CDR1 and CDR2: SGHVS and FQNEAQ. The CDR3 spans 14 residues. In DNA, the CDR3 is TGTGCCAGCAGCTCGCTAGTAGGCTCCTACGAGCAGTACTTC. Amino acids: CASSSLVGSYEQYF.

This clonotype has a count of ten or more. The J gene is TRBJ2-1, the V gene TRBV7-2; D is possibly TRBD1 (6 bases). CDR1 SGHTA and CDR2 FQGNSA come from the germline V gene. This CDR3 comprises 15 residues. The V gene lost 0 bases and the J gene lost 4 bases, with 10 bases spanning the gap. CDR3 nucleotide sequence: TGTGCCAGCAGCTTAGCACAGGGAGATTACAATGAGCAGTTCTTC. Protein product: CASSLAQGDYNEQFF.

The V gene is TRBV7-2, the J gene TRBJ2-3; D uncertain. Per germline, CDR1 SGHTA and CDR2 FQGNSA. This CDR3 contains 17 residues. V lost 1 base, J lost 7 bases, and 21 bases lay in between. CDR3 sequence reads: CASSLVIQQSMTYTQYF. For the CDR3, the DNA is TGTGCCAGCAGCTTAGTGATCCAACAGTCTATGACTTATACGCAGTATTTT.

About this clonotype: Mismatch with germline at one junction end may stem from a read error. The chain links TRBV11-2 to TRBJ2-5; a weak D match, TRBD2 (6 bases). The CDR3 contains 13 residues. Per the germline V gene, CDR1 is SGHAT and CDR2 is FQNNGV. The CDR3 loop is CASSPGTQESQYF. The CDR3 DNA follows: TGTGCCAGCAGCCCCGGGACTCAAGAGTCCCAGTACTTC. The whole variable domain, remainder taken from reference TRBV11-2 and TRBJ2-5, is EAGVAQSPRYKIIEKRQSVAFWCNPISGHATLYWYQQILGQGPKLLIQFQNNGVVDDSQLPKDRFSAERLKGVDSTLKIQPAKLEDSAVYLCASSPGTQESQYFGPGTRLLVL.

This clonotype was observed many times. This chain links TRBV28 with TRBJ2-7; 9 bases are a match to TRBD1. This CDR3 region has 14 residues. Germline CDR1 is MDHEN and CDR2 is SYDVKM. The ends lost 4 bases at V and 3 bases at J; junction bases unmatched: 4. The CDR3 DNA follows: TGTGCCAGCAGTTATACGACAGGGGGCTACGAGCAGTACTTC. Translation: CASSYTTGGYEQYF.

This clonotype was found many times. V gene TRBV14 combines with J gene TRBJ1-1, with D unclear. Germline V gives CDR1 SGHDN, CDR2 FVKESK. Trimming removed 0 bases from V and 8 bases from J, with 10 bases in between. CDR3 length: 13 amino acids. CDR3 in DNA: TGTGCCAGCAGCCAAGATTCGCCTTTCGAAGCTTTCTTT. It specifies CASSQDSPFEAFF.

This clonotype has only a few counts. The rearrangement uses TRBV4-3 and TRBJ2-1; D unresolved. The CDR3 runs to 17 residues. Per germline, CDR1 LGHNA and CDR2 YSLEER. Deletions cut 4 bases from V and 0 bases from J, with 16 bases between. In DNA, the CDR3 is TGCGCCAGCAGCCCTGCCGGGCCTATCAGCTCCTACAATGAGCAGTTCTTC. Encoded protein: CASSPAGPISSYNEQFF.

This clonotype was observed a few times. The V call is TRBV29-1, the J call TRBJ2-7; 15 bases agree with TRBD2. The CDR3 is made up of 22 amino acids. V trimming: 5 bases; J trimming: 3 bases; junction bases outside the gene matches: 26. In germline, CDR1 is SQVTM, CDR2 ANQGSEA. CDR3 in amino acids: CSVLKLNQVGTSGRNTNYEQYF. Here the CDR3 DNA reads TGCAGCGTTCTAAAATTAAATCAAGTCGGGACTAGCGGGAGGAACACCAACTACGAGCAGTACTTC.

This clonotype was picked up many times. The V and J genes are TRBV28 and TRBJ1-6, with a possible D match to TRBD1 (5 bases). The germline CDR1 and CDR2 sequences are MDHEN and SYDVKM. V was trimmed by 4 bases and J by 7 bases, leaving 11 bases between them. This CDR3 comprises 14 residues. The CDR3 DNA reads as TGTGCCAGCAGTTCGCCAGGGTTGAATTCACCCCTCCACTTT. Translating gives CASSSPGLNSPLHF.

This clonotype was counted ten times or more. The J gene is TRBJ1-1, the V gene TRBV7-6; D uncertain. The germline gives CDR1 SGHVS, CDR2 FNYEAQ. Trimming took off 0 bases at V and 4 bases at J, with 6 bases between the two ends. The CDR3 has 13 residues. CDR3 in amino acids: CASSLAHSTEAFF. The DNA for the CDR3 is TGTGCCAGCAGCTTAGCCCACAGCACTGAAGCTTTCTTT.

This clonotype was seen more than once but under ten times. The chain carries TRBV7-9 and TRBJ2-7; D not resolved. The CDR3 length is 16 residues. Germline assignment: CDR1 SEHNR and CDR2 FQNEAQ (reference sequence). V was trimmed by 5 bases and J by 2 bases, leaving 19 bases between them. CDR3 sequence (DNA): TGTGCCAGCAGCGCTCGCGCTACGGGTCCCACCTACGAGCAGTACTTC. It encodes CASSARATGPTYEQYF. The full variable domain, completed using reference TRBV7-9 and TRBJ2-7, is DTGVSQNPRHKITKRGQNVTFRCDPISEHNRLYWYRQTLGQGPEFLTYFQNEAQLEKSRLLSDRFSAERPKGSFSTLEIQRTEQGDSAMYLCASSARATGPTYEQYFGPGTRLTVT.

In this sample, this clonotype turned up many times. The chain combines TRBV7-2 with TRBJ2-6; no clear D. The CDR3 is 15 amino acids. In germline, CDR1 is SGHTA, CDR2 FQGNSA. Trimming removed 0 bases from V and 2 bases from J, with 5 bases in between. CDR3 sequence reads: CASSLALAGANVLTF. The CDR3 DNA is TGTGCCAGCAGCTTAGCCCTGGCTGGGGCCAACGTCCTGACTTTC.

This clonotype was recorded at least ten times. The chain joins TRBV28 to TRBJ2-7, with TRBD1 identical over 7 bases. V shed 5 bases, J shed 7 bases, and the junction held 8 bases outside the gene matches. Germline lookup yields CDR1 MDHEN and CDR2 SYDVKM. The CDR3 consists of 13 residues. The CDR3 here is CASSQPGQPEQYF. The CDR3 DNA follows: TGTGCCAGCAGTCAACCGGGACAGCCTGAGCAGTACTTC.

This clonotype was observed many times. The chain carries TRBV7-8 and TRBJ1-5; tentative D call: TRBD1 (5 bases). Germline assignment: CDR1 SGHVS and CDR2 FQNEAQ. The CDR3 is 17 amino acids. Trimming pared 5 bases from V and 0 bases from J, leaving 17 bases between. DNA for the CDR3: TGTGCCAGCAGCACCTTGGGGCGGGGCTATAGCAATCAGCCCCAGCATTTT. Translating it yields CASSTLGRGYSNQPQHF.

The chain joins TRBV4-3 to TRBJ2-5; 9 nucleotides align to TRBD2. Germline loops: CDR1 LGHNA, CDR2 YSLEER. Unmatched junction bases numbered 2, after V lost 2 bases and J lost 1 base. CDR3 length equals 15 residues. The chain's CDR3 is CASSQRLAAQETQYF. The CDR3, as DNA: TGCGCCAGCAGCCAAAGACTAGCGGCCCAAGAGACCCAGTACTTC.

This clonotype was observed at least ten times. This rearrangement joins TRBV5-1 to TRBJ1-5; D is perhaps TRBD1 (5 bases). Trimming took off 4 bases at V and 5 bases at J, with 10 bases between the two ends. There are 13 residues in the CDR3. The V gene's germline CDR1 is SGHRS and CDR2 YFSETQ. CDR3 residues: CASSPVGDQPQHF. CDR3 coding DNA: TGCGCCAGCAGCCCTGTGGGGGATCAGCCCCAGCATTTT. Together with reference TRBV5-1 and TRBJ1-5, the CDR3 gives the full variable domain: KAGVTQTPRYLIKTRGQQVTLSCSPISGHRSVSWYQQTPGQGLQFLFEYFSETQRNKGNFPGRFSGRQFSNSRSEMNVSTLELGDSALYLCASSPVGDQPQHFGDGTRLSIL.